The subject of this entry is one T cell receptor (beta chain). This sample stems from a study of blood T cell repertoires in COVID-19. Study overall: COVID-19 samples collected from the United States, Italy and Spain covered acute and convalescent phases. Sources were T cells, B-cell-depleted T cells, or PBMCs; the material itself was cDNA or gDNA.

This CDR3 has 15 residues. The germline gives CDR1 SGHRS, CDR2 YFSETQ. After removal of 3 bases from V and 1 base from J, the junction contained 4 bases not matched to a gene. Original analysis: For nucleated cells, counts were estimated from reference gene primer amplification. Clones were read by immunoSEQ multiplex PCR, and TCRdb kept only the in-frame ones, dropping some. Clone size and the V and J calls come from that table; the DNA yielded D and trimming. Found here are some 100,000 clones, about 89% of them singletons; the top ten hold about a tenth. The receptor was isolated from a man between 45 and 60 years old with acute or convalescent COVID-19. The material sequenced was peripheral blood. The rearrangement uses TRBV5-1 and TRBJ2-3; 8 nucleotides match TRBD1. CDR3 sequence reads: CASSSGQGRTDTQYF. In nucleotides, the CDR3 is TGCGCCAGCAGCTCAGGACAGGGCCGCACAGATACGCAGTATTTT.